The present TCR beta chain was sequenced within a study of shared clonotypes between healthy human individuals. Findings of the study overall: Clonotypes which were not shared had lower generation probabilities than clonotypes that all four donors shared.

TCRdb's copy holds only in-frame clones and misses some; the assay was immunoSEQ multiplex PCR. The data contain 2 million to 2.5 million clones, 85% to 95% of them singletons. This clone showed up just once. Its specificity is unknown. Subsets obtained from CD4+ cells comprised CD45RA+ naive and CD45RA-negative memory cells. CDR3 length equals 16 residues. Germline V gene sequence: CDR1 SGHTA, CDR2 FQGTGA. The V and J ends lost 2 bases and 3 bases respectively, with 16 bases between them. Sequenced sample: naive CD4+ T cells from PBMCs. The subset here: CD45RA+ positively selected. This clonotype was sampled from a man aged 18 to 30 in good health. Some clones in this sample may be carry-over from other donors' samples. The chain uses TRBV7-3 and TRBJ1-1, with D possibly TRBD1 on 5 matching bases. The CDR3 nucleotides read TGTGCCAGCAGCTTATTCCATGGAGGGGCAGACACTGAAGCTTTCTTT. This codes for CASSLFHGGADTEAFF. Full variable domain (outside the CDR3, taken from reference TRBV7-3 and TRBJ1-1): GAGVSQTPSNKVTEKGKYVELRCDPISGHTALYWYRQSLGQGPEFLIYFQGTGAADDSGLPNDRFFAVRPEGSVSTLKIQRTERGDSAVYLCASSLFHGGADTEAFFGQGTRLTVV.